The 13 T cell receptor beta chains below come from one sample, sequenced in a study of liver allograft versus peripheral blood T cells. Background on the study: Intrahepatic T cell receptor repertoires from transplanted livers were compared against repertoires in recipients' peripheral blood.

MiXCR, applied by TCRdb to the reads, yields one record per CDR3 protein. The table shows about 9,100 distinct CDR3 sequences, with roughly 22% occurring only once. The receptors were sampled from a human patient who had a liver transplant. T cells may partly derive from the graft donor.

This clonotype was seen a few times. V gene TRBV25-1 combines with J gene TRBJ1-6; no clear D. Per the germline V gene, CDR1 is MGHDK and CDR2 is SYGVNS. V was trimmed by 4 bases and J by 6 bases, leaving 10 bases between them. The CDR3 length is 14 residues. CDR3 region: CASSGMTSNSPLHF. CDR3 coding DNA: TGTGCCAGCAGTGGCATGACGAGTAATTCACCCCTCCACTTT.

By share, this clonotype ranks as medium-sized. V and J are TRBV19 and TRBJ1-1, with D hard to call. Germline-derived CDR1 and CDR2 are LNHDA and SQIVND (reference sequence). This CDR3 region has 13 residues. Between the trimmed V and J ends, which lost 9 bases and 1 base, there was a span of 12 bases. In DNA form, the CDR3 reads TGTGCCAGCCAGGTGGCAGGGAACACTGAAGCTTTCTTT. It translates to CASQVAGNTEAFF.

A few counts support this clonotype. V and J are TRBV20-1 and TRBJ2-2; D gene uncertain. V lost 8 bases, J lost 1 base, and 11 bases lay in between. Germline V gene sequence: CDR1 DFQATT, CDR2 SNEGSKA (reference sequence). CDR3 length: 13 amino acids. Here the CDR3 reads CSTTRLNTGELFF. Written as DNA, the CDR3 is TGCAGTACTACACGGCTGAACACCGGGGAGCTGTTTTTT.

The V gene is TRBV24-1, the J gene TRBJ2-7; 8 bases align to TRBD1. The CDR3 is made up of 14 amino acids. V lost 5 bases, J lost 2 bases, and 4 bases stayed unmatched. Germline V gene sequence: CDR1 KGHDR, CDR2 SFDVKD. CDR3 sequence (DNA): TGTGCCACCAGTGCTTCAGGGGGCGCCTACGAGCAGTACTTC. Translation: CATSASGGAYEQYF.

By its share, this clonotype is medium-sized. The chain uses TRBV29-1 and TRBJ2-5; 8 nucleotides match TRBD1. The V and J ends lost 4 bases and 7 bases, in that order; junction bases with no gene match: 8. Germline V gives CDR1 SQVTM, CDR2 ANQGSEA. The CDR3 runs 13 residues. CDR3 sequence reads: CSVVRTGQVTQYF. The CDR3 bases are TGCAGCGTTGTAAGGACAGGGCAGGTGACCCAGTACTTC.

This clonotype counts as medium-sized. V and J are TRBV6-1 and TRBJ1-3; no clear D gene. In germline, CDR1 is MNHNS, CDR2 SASEGT. Trimming stripped 5 bases from V and 2 bases from J, with 13 bases between. The CDR3 runs to 15 residues. Here the CDR3 reads CASSPNRGAGNTIYF. As DNA, the CDR3 is TGTGCCAGCAGTCCAAACCGGGGAGCTGGAAACACCATATATTTT.

This clonotype is classed as medium-sized (0.01 to 0.1%). The chain has TRBV6-1 and TRBJ2-1; unclear D gene. The CDR3 is 13 residues long. The V gene's germline CDR1 is MNHNS and CDR2 SASEGT. V lost 6 bases to trimming and J lost 6 bases, with 12 bases between them. CDR3 sequence (DNA): TGTGCCAGCAGCCGAGTCCCTAGCAATGAGCAGTTCTTC. Its protein product is CASSRVPSNEQFF.

The gene calls are TRBV14 and TRBJ1-2, with 8 nucleotides matching TRBD1. The germline V gene has CDR1 SGHDN and CDR2 FVKESK. This CDR3 spans 13 amino acids. With V trimmed by 1 base and J by 5 bases, 0 bases remained unmatched. CDR3 protein: CASSQGQGYGYTF. CDR3 nucleotide sequence: TGTGCCAGCAGCCAAGGACAGGGGTATGGCTACACCTTC.

The genes are TRBV12-3 or TRBV12-4 and TRBJ1-1; perhaps TRBD1 as D (6 bases). Trimming stripped 6 bases from V and 7 bases from J, with 15 bases between. The CDR3 runs 13 residues. The CDR3 nucleotides read TGTGCCAGCAGCCACATAAGACAGGTTGAAGCTTTCTTT. Its translation: CASSHIRQVEAFF.

The CDR3 DNA reads TGTGCCAGCCGCGCTTGCTATGGCTACACCTTC. This codes for CASRACYGYTF. The rearrangement links TRBV6-5 to TRBJ1-2; no clear D. Germline-derived CDR1 and CDR2 are MNHEY and SVGAGI. V was pared by 8 bases and J by 4 bases, with 8 bases between. The CDR3 is made up of 11 amino acids.

In this sample, this clonotype is medium-sized. The rearrangement links TRBV18 to TRBJ1-1; 7 bases map to TRBD1. The germline gives CDR1 KGHSH, CDR2 LQKENI. This CDR3 comprises 15 residues. The V segment lost 3 bases and the J segment 4 bases; nucleotides outside the gene matches: 8. CDR3 DNA: TGTGCCAGCTCACCGACCGGAGAGGGGGCCACTGAAGCTTTCTTT. It encodes CASSPTGEGATEAFF.

CDR3 residues: CASSHYRGSGNTIYF. The CDR3 DNA is TGTGCCAGCAGTCACTACAGGGGATCTGGAAACACCATATATTTT. The chain combines TRBV11-2 with TRBJ1-3, with TRBD1 matching 7 bases. Trimming took 6 bases from V and 1 from J; bases not matched to a gene: 6. CDR1 SGHAT and CDR2 FQNNGV come from the germline V gene. The CDR3 has 15 residues.

The sample holds a few counts of this clonotype. J is TRBJ1-4 and V is TRBV20-1; 7 bases match TRBD1. Germline values: CDR1 DFQATT, CDR2 SNEGSKA (reference sequence). The CDR3 spans 13 residues. V shed 4 bases and J 3 bases; nucleotides not matched to a gene: 2. This CDR3 is CSATGQPNEKLFF. In nucleotides, the CDR3 is TGCAGTGCTACGGGACAGCCTAATGAAAAACTGTTTTTT.